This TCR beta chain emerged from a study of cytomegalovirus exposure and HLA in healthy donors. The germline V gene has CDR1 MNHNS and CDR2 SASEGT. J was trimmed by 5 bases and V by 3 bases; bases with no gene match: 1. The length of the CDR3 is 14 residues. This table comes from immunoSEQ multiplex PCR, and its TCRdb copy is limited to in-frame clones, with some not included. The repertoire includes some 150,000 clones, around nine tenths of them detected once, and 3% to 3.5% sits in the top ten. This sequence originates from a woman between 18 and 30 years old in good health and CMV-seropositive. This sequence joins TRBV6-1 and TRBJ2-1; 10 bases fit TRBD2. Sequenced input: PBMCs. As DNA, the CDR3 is TGTGCCAGCAGTGAGAGCGGGAGGGACAATGAGCAGTTCTTC. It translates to CASSESGRDNEQFF.